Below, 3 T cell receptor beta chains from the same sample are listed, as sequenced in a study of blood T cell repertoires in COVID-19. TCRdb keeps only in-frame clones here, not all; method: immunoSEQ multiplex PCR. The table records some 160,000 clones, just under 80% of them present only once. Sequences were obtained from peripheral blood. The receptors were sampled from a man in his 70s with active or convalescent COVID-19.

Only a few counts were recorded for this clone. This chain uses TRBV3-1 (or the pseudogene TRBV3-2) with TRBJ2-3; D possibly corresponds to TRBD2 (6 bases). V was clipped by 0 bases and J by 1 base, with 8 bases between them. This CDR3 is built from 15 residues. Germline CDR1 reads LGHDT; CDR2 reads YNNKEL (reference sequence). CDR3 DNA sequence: TGTGCCAGCAGCCAAGATCCGGGGGGCACAGATACGCAGTATTTT. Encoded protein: CASSQDPGGTDTQYF.

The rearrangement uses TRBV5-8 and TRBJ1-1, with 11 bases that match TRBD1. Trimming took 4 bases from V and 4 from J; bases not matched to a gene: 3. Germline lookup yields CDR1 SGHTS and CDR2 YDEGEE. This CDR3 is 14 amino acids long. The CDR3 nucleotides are TGTGCCAGCAGCAAAGGGACAGGGGGCACTGAAGCTTTCTTT. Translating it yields CASSKGTGGTEAFF.

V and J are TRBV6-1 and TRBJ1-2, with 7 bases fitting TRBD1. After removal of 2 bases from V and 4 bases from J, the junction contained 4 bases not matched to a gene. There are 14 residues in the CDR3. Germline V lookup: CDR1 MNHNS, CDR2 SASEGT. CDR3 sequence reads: CASSEFGQVYGYTF. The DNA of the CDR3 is TGTGCCAGCAGTGAATTCGGACAGGTCTATGGCTACACCTTC.